This entry features one T cell receptor beta chain sequence. Its target antigen remains unknown. No base quality information exists; no much larger clone differs at one position. This specimen belongs to a study of blood T cell repertoires in COVID-19 (TCRdb year 2020). Broadly, across the study: Samples covering the acute and convalescent phases of COVID-19 were provided by collaborators in the United States, Italy and Spain. The material from the prospective study consisted of cDNA or gDNA derived from T cells, B-cell-depleted T cells, or PBMCs. The dataset comprised deeply sampled blood TCRbeta repertoires from subjects exposed to, actively infected with, or recovered from COVID-19. The repertoires were released in a freely available public database intended as a resource for research on the immune response to SARS-CoV-2. Samples were obtained from the ongoing ImmuneRACE study (first 160 participants) and from 950 to 1,500 subjects provided by 6 global collaborators. A de-identified subject ID, COVID-19 status, age in years and sex were almost always included in the sample metadata. HLA class I and class II types, where available, came from metadata supplied by the sample provider rather than from assay-based typing.

General conclusions and limits of the study: Clinical and demographic metadata were provided uncurated, with the amount varying by source and participant.

The CDR3 spans 16 residues, from the cysteine through the phenylalanine. The entry retains the CDR3 DNA only, 48 bases that are in frame from base 1. Relative to germline, V is missing 6 bases and J is missing 3 bases, with 8 bases of the junction outside any gene match. Via the germline V gene (reference sequence), CDR1 is LNHDA and CDR2 SQIVND. Enrolling through a virtual design, the prospective study's participants ranged in age from roughly 18 to 95 years and lived across roughly 23 United States geographic areas. In the prospective study, participants were assigned to cohorts based on the clinical history participants reported in a screening survey and a study questionnaire. Each participant in the prospective study had whole blood, serum and a nasopharyngeal or oropharyngeal swab collected by mobile phlebotomists. Prospective study participants could optionally give additional blood draws and questionnaires over a roughly two-month period. Before DNA extraction, prospective study blood samples were shipped either frozen or at room temperature.

TCRbeta CDR3 regions were amplified from genomic DNA by means of the immunoSEQ Assay, a bias-controlled multiplex PCR. From the authors' description of their analysis: The number of nucleated cells in each sample was estimated from the amplification of reference gene primers within the assay. To quantify the absolute abundance of each unique TCRbeta CDR3 rearrangement, sequence reads were collapsed and filtered. For each sample, productive Simpson clonality was calculated by taking the square root of Simpson's diversity index across productive rearrangements. Here the immuneACCESS table is served through TCRdb, limited to in-frame sequences with V and J called. Missing clones are a known gap in these copies; in checked studies unresolved V genes cover under half, and the rest lacks a known reason. Clonal size and the V and J genes are those of that table, whereas D and trimming came from the DNA. For this sample there are under 250,000 clones; around 81% appear just once. The ten largest clones capture about 8.9% of the sample.

The TCR sequence derives from a woman in her forties or fifties with acute COVID-19. Sequenced: PBMCs or T cells enriched from blood (not recorded which). Here the chain combines TRBV19 and TRBJ2-2; a stretch of 9 junction bases matches TRBD2. Here is the DNA: TGTGCCAGTAGCCTGAGCGGGGGGAAGTACACCGGGGAGCTGTTTTTT. This is translated as CASSLSGGKYTGELFF.